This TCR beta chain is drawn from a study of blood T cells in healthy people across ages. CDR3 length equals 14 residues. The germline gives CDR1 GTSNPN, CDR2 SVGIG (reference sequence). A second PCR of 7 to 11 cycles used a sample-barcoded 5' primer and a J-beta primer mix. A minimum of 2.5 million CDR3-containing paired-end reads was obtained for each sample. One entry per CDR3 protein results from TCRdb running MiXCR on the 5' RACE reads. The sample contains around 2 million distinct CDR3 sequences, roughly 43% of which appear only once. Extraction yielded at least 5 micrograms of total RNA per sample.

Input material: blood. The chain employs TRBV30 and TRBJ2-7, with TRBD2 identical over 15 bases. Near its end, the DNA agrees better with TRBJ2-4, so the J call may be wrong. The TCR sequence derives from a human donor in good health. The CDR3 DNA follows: TGTGCCTGGGGGACTAGCGGGGGGTCGGACATTCAGTACTTC. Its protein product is CAWGTSGGSDIQYF.